One sample yielded the 11 T cell receptor beta chains listed below, sequenced in a study of T cell repertoires in urothelial bladder cancer. Sequencing was performed with immunoSEQ multiplex PCR; in TCRdb, only in-frame clones are kept and a portion is missing. This sample has fewer than 15,000 clones, with 60% to 75% found just once. Input material: tumor-infiltrating cells from bladder cancer. The origin of the receptors is a human donor with urothelial carcinoma.

This clone is medium-sized. This chain uses TRBV7-8 with TRBJ1-2; no clear D. In germline, CDR1 is SGHVS, CDR2 FQNEAQ. Trimming took 2 bases from V and 0 from J, leaving 16 bases between them. The CDR3 is made up of 17 amino acids. As DNA, the CDR3 is TGTGCCAGCAGCTTAAGAGGCATCAGCCCTACTAACTATGGCTACACCTTC. Its translation: CASSLRGISPTNYGYTF.

This chain joins TRBV19 and TRBJ1-1, with 9 positions matching TRBD1. Unmatched junction bases numbered 15, after V lost 7 bases and J lost 6 bases. Germline CDR1 and CDR2: LNHDA and SQIVND (reference sequence). The length of the CDR3 is 16 residues. In DNA, the CDR3 is TGTGCCAGTACTACGACCCGGGACAGGGCTTCGGCTGAAGCTTTCTTT. The encoded protein is CASTTTRDRASAEAFF.

This clone was seen just once. The CDR3 loop reads CASSLNHEEKLFF. The CDR3 DNA follows: TGCGCCAGCAGCCTAAACCATGAGGAAAAACTGTTTTTT. The chain employs TRBV4-1 and TRBJ1-4; D unclear. The CDR3 totals 13 residues. CDR1 and CDR2 from the germline V gene are MGHRA and YSYEKL. With 4 bases removed from V and 8 bases from J, the gap between germline ends came to 11 bases.

The rearrangement uses TRBV4-1 and TRBJ2-5, with TRBD1 matching 7 bases. The last part of the DNA fits TRBJ2-7 better; the J call may be wrong. Germline V gene data show CDR1 as MGHRA and CDR2 as YSYEKL. This CDR3 has 15 amino acids. The CDR3 sequence is CASSRRTGESYEQYF. The CDR3, as DNA: TGCGCCAGCAGCCGGAGGACAGGCGAATCCTACGAGCAGTACTTC.

This clone has a handful of counts. V and J are TRBV7-6 and TRBJ2-6; D is unresolved. This CDR3 contains 15 residues. The V end lost 5 bases, the J end lost 0 bases, and 8 bases lay between the germline ends. CDR1 is SGHVS, CDR2 FNYEAQ, per germline. The CDR3 DNA reads TGTGCCAGCAGCCCTCAATACTCTGGGGCCAACGTCCTGACTTTC. This translates into CASSPQYSGANVLTF.

Note on this clone: The junction and the germline gene differ at one end; a read error may be behind it. V and J are TRBV25-1 and TRBJ1-1, with a tentative D call TRBD1 (5 bases). The CDR3 spans 14 residues. The germline CDR1 and CDR2 sequences are MGHDK and SYGVNS. The CDR3 nucleotides read TGTGCCAGCAGTGAATGGGGGGGGAACCCTGAAGCTTTCTTT. It translates to CASSEWGGNPEAFF.

The sample holds a few counts of this clone. The V call is TRBV7-6, the J call TRBJ1-3; no firm D call. CDR3 length equals 16 residues. Germline V gene lookup returns CDR1 SGHVS and CDR2 FNYEAQ. V was clipped by 1 base and J by 0 bases, with 10 bases between them. CDR3 amino acids: CASSLGPTISGNTIYF. CDR3 DNA sequence: TGTGCCAGCAGCTTAGGACCGACAATCTCTGGAAACACCATATATTTT.

The V and J genes are TRBV11-2 and TRBJ1-4, with TRBD1 matching 10 bases. CDR1 and CDR2 (germline): SGHAT, FQNNGV. There are 15 residues in the CDR3. With V trimmed by 1 base and J by 7 bases, 3 bases remained unmatched. The CDR3 sequence is CASSLVTGGGEKLFF. In DNA form, the CDR3 reads TGTGCCAGCAGCTTAGTGACAGGGGGCGGTGAAAAACTGTTTTTT.

The CDR3 DNA follows: TGTGCCAGCGGGAGACAGGGCCTCCTCAATGAGCAGTTCTTC. This translates into CASGRQGLLNEQFF. The chain combines TRBV9 with TRBJ2-1, with TRBD1 matching 7 bases. Germline CDR1 SGDLS, CDR2 YYNGEE. Trimming removed 7 bases from V and 6 bases from J; junction bases left unmatched: 10. The CDR3 sequence is 14 residues long. The full variable domain, completed using reference TRBV9 and TRBJ2-1, is DSGVTQTPKHLITATGQRVTLRCSPRSGDLSVYWYQQSLDQGLQFLIQYYNGEERAKGNILERFSAQQFPDLHSELNLSSLELGDSALYFCASGRQGLLNEQFFGPGTRLTVL.

The chain has TRBV19 and TRBJ1-4; D gene uncertain. The CDR3 runs to 15 residues. Germline-derived CDR1 and CDR2 are LNHDA and SQIVND (reference sequence). With 5 bases removed from V and 8 bases from J, the gap between germline ends came to 18 bases. The CDR3 sequence is CASSGVTKGGEKLFF. The CDR3 DNA follows: TGTGCCAGTAGTGGGGTGACCAAGGGTGGGGAAAAACTGTTTTTT.

The chain combines TRBV5-1 with TRBJ2-2; TRBD2 matches at 9 bases. V dropped 3 bases and J dropped 2; count of bases not matched to a gene: 5. This CDR3 has 16 residues. The germline V gene encodes CDR1 SGHRS and CDR2 YFSETQ. The CDR3 DNA sequence: TGCGCCAGCAGCTATTCGACTAGCGGAAACACCGGGGAGCTGTTTTTT. Translation: CASSYSTSGNTGELFF.